These 26 T cell receptor beta chains were sequenced from one sample in a study of T cells after yellow fever vaccination. TCRdb itself ran the 5' RACE reads through MiXCR, one entry per CDR3 protein. The data show over 70,000 distinct CDR3 sequences, 7.7% seen once. Specimen: CD8+ T cells sorted from PBMCs, collected on the day of the yellow fever booster vaccination. These TCRs come from a young man who received the YFV17D yellow fever vaccine.

This clonotype has more than one count but fewer than ten. The chain uses TRBV27 and TRBJ2-3; D unresolved. The CDR3 totals 14 residues. Germline CDR1 is MNHEY and CDR2 is SMNVEV (reference sequence). Trimming took off 4 bases at V and 2 bases at J, with 10 bases between the two ends. CDR3: CASSYTSPTDTQYF. CDR3 bases: TGTGCCAGCAGTTACACCTCCCCCACAGATACGCAGTATTTT.

This rearrangement joins TRBV27 to TRBJ1-6, with TRBD1 as a possible D gene (6 bases). Per the germline V gene, CDR1 is MNHEY and CDR2 is SMNVEV (reference sequence). V was clipped by 5 bases and J by 11 bases, with 19 bases between them. This CDR3 comprises 15 residues. Here the CDR3 reads CASSPRGGPSAPLHF. The DNA of the CDR3 is TGTGCCAGCAGTCCGCGGGGGGGGCCCAGTGCACCCCTCCACTTT.

This rearrangement joins TRBV4-3 to TRBJ2-1; no clear D gene. Germline V gene data show CDR1 as LGHNA and CDR2 as YSLEER. This CDR3 is built from 16 residues. Deletions cut 1 base from V and 6 bases from J, with 16 bases between. DNA for the CDR3: TGCGCCAGCAGCCAAGGGAGTTCTCGACCACTCAATGAGCAGTTCTTC. Encoded protein: CASSQGSSRPLNEQFF.

The genes are TRBV9 and TRBJ2-3; TRBD2 might be the D (5 bases). The ends were cut back, 0 bases at V and 5 bases at J, with 7 bases in the middle. The CDR3 extends over 13 amino acids. Germline CDR1 and CDR2: SGDLS and YYNGEE. CDR3 sequence reads: CASSVGRVDTQYF. CDR3 in DNA: TGTGCCAGCAGCGTAGGGCGGGTAGATACGCAGTATTTT.

This clonotype was seen repeatedly, ten times or more. V is TRBV18 and J is TRBJ2-3, with D possibly TRBD2 on 6 matching bases. Trimming shortened V by 5 bases and J by 2 bases, and 11 bases separated the two germline ends. The CDR3 is 14 amino acids. Germline loops: CDR1 KGHSH, CDR2 LQKENI. This chain's CDR3 is CASSAGPLTDTQYF. The CDR3 coding sequence is TGTGCCAGCTCAGCGGGACCCCTCACAGATACGCAGTATTTT.

This clonotype was seen ten or more times. The chain uses TRBV12-3 or TRBV12-4 and TRBJ2-2; D remains unclear. V was cut by 5 bases and J by 3 bases, with 10 bases left in between. The CDR3 extends over 14 amino acids. The CDR3 region has the DNA TGTGCCAGCAGTACCCGGACCCACACCGGGGAGCTGTTTTTT. Protein product: CASSTRTHTGELFF.

This clonotype appeared a few times. The V call is TRBV3-1, the J call TRBJ2-1; 7 nucleotides agree with TRBD2. The CDR3 contains 17 residues. V shed 4 bases and J 6 bases; nucleotides not matched to a gene: 15. Germline V gene sequence: CDR1 LGHDT, CDR2 YNNKEL (reference sequence). CDR3 sequence (DNA): TGTGCCAGCAGCCCGGGGGTCTGGCTAGCGGAATCCAATGAGCAGTTCTTC. This codes for CASSPGVWLAESNEQFF.

The rearrangement uses TRBV5-4 and TRBJ2-7; D ambiguous. The length of the CDR3 is 11 residues. V lost 0 bases, J lost 6 bases, and 4 bases lay in between. CDR1 and CDR2 from the germline V gene are SGHNT and YYREEE (reference sequence). CDR3: CASSLDSEQYF. The CDR3 nucleotides are TGTGCCAGCAGCTTGGACTCCGAGCAGTACTTC. The full variable domain, in which reference TRBV5-4 and TRBJ2-7 provide the parts outside the CDR3, is ETGVTQSPTHLIKTRGQQVTLRCSSQSGHNTVSWYQQALGQGPQFIFQYYREEENGRGNFPPRFSGLQFPNYSSELNVNALELDDSALYLCASSLDSEQYFGPGTRLTVT.

A few counts support this clonotype. The CDR3 DNA reads TGCGCCAGCAGCCAAGATCCGGTGGGATCCGGAAACACCATATATTTT. Translated, it gives CASSQDPVGSGNTIYF. J is TRBJ1-3 and V is TRBV4-3, with D unclear. Germline CDR1 is LGHNA and CDR2 is YSLEER. The CDR3 has 16 amino acids. V lost 0 bases and J 4 bases, leaving 13 bases between the germline ends.

J is TRBJ2-5 and V is TRBV4-3; D gene ambiguous. The CDR3 extends over 18 amino acids. V gave up 1 base and J gave up 0 bases, with 18 bases separating them. The V gene's germline CDR1 is LGHNA and CDR2 YSLEER. DNA for the CDR3: TGCGCCAGCAGCCAAGTCTTCACTGGGCTAAGGGACCAAGAGACCCAGTACTTC. Encoded protein: CASSQVFTGLRDQETQYF.

This clonotype has more than one count but fewer than ten. J is TRBJ1-1 and V is TRBV12-3 or TRBV12-4; 12 nucleotides match TRBD1. Trimming cost V 5 bases and J 1 base; bases outside gene matches: 5. This CDR3 comprises 16 residues. The CDR3 region is CASSPPGQGANTEAFF. In DNA form, the CDR3 reads TGTGCCAGCAGTCCACCGGGACAGGGGGCGAACACTGAAGCTTTCTTT.

The genes are TRBV12-3 or TRBV12-4 and TRBJ2-4, with D maybe TRBD2 (5 bases). This CDR3 is 13 amino acids long. V lost 1 base and J 4 bases, leaving 5 bases between the germline ends. The CDR3 DNA reads as TGTGCCAGCAGTTTAGGCGGGAAAAACATTCAGTACTTC. Amino acid sequence: CASSLGGKNIQYF.

This clonotype was counted ten times or more. The J gene is TRBJ2-7, the V gene TRBV11-2; D uncertain. This CDR3 has 10 residues. Germline V gene lookup returns CDR1 SGHAT and CDR2 FQNNGV. Trimming removed 6 bases from V and 5 bases from J, with 5 bases in between. The CDR3, as DNA: TGTGCCAGCAGGGAGAACGAGCAGTACTTC. Translated, it gives CASRENEQYF.

The chain has TRBV7-2 and TRBJ2-7; 10 bases align to TRBD2. This CDR3 has 15 residues. The germline CDR1 and CDR2 sequences are SGHTA and FQGNSA. V lost 6 bases, J lost 4 bases, and 9 bases stayed unmatched. The CDR3 coding sequence is TGTGCCAGCAGAGTAGGACTAGCGGAGGCTTACGAGCAGTACTTC. It codes for CASRVGLAEAYEQYF.

The chain employs TRBV30 and TRBJ2-3; possible D gene TRBD2, 5 bases. Germline V gene lookup returns CDR1 GTSNPN and CDR2 SVGIG (reference sequence). V lost 0 bases and J lost 4, with 8 bases in between. The CDR3 spans 13 residues. The CDR3 bases are TGTGCCTGGAGTGTGAGGGAACCAGATACGCAGTATTTT. Residues: CAWSVREPDTQYF.

This clonotype was found a few times. The gene calls are TRBV5-6 and TRBJ2-7; perhaps TRBD1 as D (6 bases). V gave up 2 bases and J gave up 4 bases, with 10 bases separating them. CDR1 is SGHDT and CDR2 is YYEEEE in the germline V gene. The CDR3 runs to 13 residues. The CDR3 DNA reads as TGTGCCAGCAGCTTCACACAGGGTTACGAGCAGTACTTC. As protein: CASSFTQGYEQYF.

The chain combines TRBV5-5 with TRBJ1-1; perhaps TRBD1 as D (6 bases). With 1 base removed from V and 10 bases from J, the gap between germline ends came to 14 bases. Germline CDR1 SGHKS, CDR2 YYEKEE (reference sequence). The CDR3 extends over 13 amino acids. The CDR3 spells CASSLRGGAVAFF. CDR3 coding DNA: TGTGCCAGCAGCTTGCGGGGGGGCGCGGTAGCTTTCTTT.

This clonotype has just a few counts. The chain has TRBV6-2 or TRBV6-3 and TRBJ2-7, with D possibly matching TRBD1 (6 bases). The CDR3 has 16 amino acids. The V gene lost 2 bases and the J gene lost 2 bases, with 16 bases spanning the gap. The germline gives CDR1 MNHEY, CDR2 SVGEGT. The CDR3 DNA reads as TGTGCCAGCAGTTACCAACTACAGGGTACCGCCTACGAGCAGTACTTC. Amino acid sequence: CASSYQLQGTAYEQYF.

This clonotype has more than one count but fewer than ten. V is TRBV28 and J is TRBJ2-5; D remains ambiguous. Germline values: CDR1 MDHEN, CDR2 SYDVKM. V gave up 7 bases and J gave up 2 bases, with 14 bases separating them. The CDR3 is 14 residues long. The CDR3 is CASTPPQAQETQYF. The DNA of the CDR3 is TGTGCCAGCACCCCCCCCCAGGCACAAGAGACCCAGTACTTC.

There are a few counts of this clonotype. V gene TRBV7-8 combines with J gene TRBJ1-5; 8 nucleotides agree with TRBD1. Germline lookup yields CDR1 SGHVS and CDR2 FQNEAQ. The CDR3 is made up of 14 amino acids. The V gene end was trimmed by 0 bases and the J gene end by 6 bases; junction bases not matched to a gene: 1. CDR3: CASSLARGLQPQHF. For the CDR3, the DNA is TGTGCCAGCAGCTTAGCCAGGGGGCTTCAGCCCCAGCATTTT. Variable domain in full (rest from reference TRBV7-8 and TRBJ1-5): GAGVSQSPRYKVAKRGQDVALRCDPISGHVSLFWYQQALGQGPEFLTYFQNEAQLDKSGLPSDRFFAERPEGSVSTLKIQRTQQEDSAVYLCASSLARGLQPQHFGDGTRLSIL.

The chain links TRBV6-5 to TRBJ2-7; 7 nucleotides match TRBD1. CDR1 is MNHEY and CDR2 is SVGAGI in the germline V gene. The junction had 2 bases not matched to a gene; V was cut back by 0 bases and J by 3 bases. This CDR3 is built from 14 residues. CDR3 coding DNA: TGTGCCAGCAGTTACTCGGCAGGGGGCTACGAGCAGTACTTC. Its protein product is CASSYSAGGYEQYF.

This clonotype was counted many times. This sequence joins TRBV20-1 and TRBJ2-4; D perhaps matches TRBD2 (5 bases). Trimming removed 5 bases from V and 3 bases from J, with 8 bases in between. The CDR3 is 12 amino acids. Germline loops: CDR1 DFQATT, CDR2 SNEGSKA (reference sequence). This chain's CDR3 is CSAPRDKNIQYF. Written as DNA, the CDR3 is TGCAGTGCTCCCCGGGACAAAAACATTCAGTACTTC.

The chain carries TRBV6-5 and TRBJ1-2, with D maybe TRBD1 (5 bases). Trimming took 4 bases from V and 5 from J, leaving 14 bases between them. CDR1 MNHEY and CDR2 SVGAGI come from the germline V gene. CDR3 length: 14 amino acids. CDR3 DNA: TGTGCCAGCAGTTCTGGGGGGATCGGTTATGGCTACACCTTC. Translation: CASSSGGIGYGYTF.

In its sample, this clonotype was seen a few times. This sequence joins TRBV3-1 and TRBJ1-2; no definite D call. This CDR3 comprises 15 residues. V dropped 0 bases and J dropped 4 bases, with 12 bases sitting between them. CDR1 is LGHDT and CDR2 is YNNKEL in the germline V gene (reference sequence). CDR3 region: CASSQDWGGAYGYTF. The CDR3 DNA sequence: TGTGCCAGCAGCCAAGATTGGGGAGGAGCCTATGGCTACACCTTC.

This clonotype appeared many times. The chain recombines TRBV2 with TRBJ2-7; the D gene is possibly TRBD2 (6 bases). CDR1 is SNHLY, CDR2 FYNNEI, per germline. V shed 6 bases and J shed 0 bases, with 12 bases lying between them. This CDR3 spans 14 amino acids. The CDR3 here is CASRGRWVSYEQYF. Here the CDR3 DNA reads TGTGCCAGCAGAGGGAGGTGGGTCTCCTACGAGCAGTACTTC.

This clonotype was seen a few times. V usage is TRBV5-5 and J usage is TRBJ2-2; D could derive from TRBD1 or TRBD2 (5 bases each). The germline V and J ends were trimmed by 2 bases and 5 bases, with 13 bases remaining between them. The CDR3 consists of 15 residues. Germline V lookup: CDR1 SGHKS, CDR2 YYEKEE (reference sequence). The CDR3 DNA follows: TGTGCCAGCAGCTTCCCGCTCGGGACGACCGGGGAGCTGTTTTTT. This encodes CASSFPLGTTGELFF.